This entry lists 8 T cell receptor beta chains sequenced from one sample in a study of shared clonotypes between healthy human individuals. This table comes from immunoSEQ multiplex PCR, and its TCRdb copy is limited to in-frame clones, with some not included. The top ten hold 0.055% to 0.07% of the sample, which has some 580,000 clones, 95% to 98% seen once. The specimen was naive CD4+ T cells sorted from blood. The subset was: CD45RA+ positively selected. These receptors all come from a woman between 25 and 40 years old in good health.

The V gene is TRBV19, the J gene TRBJ2-7, with TRBD1 matching 7 bases. This CDR3 is 15 amino acids long. CDR1 and CDR2 (germline): LNHDA, SQIVND (reference sequence). J lost 0 bases, V lost 4 bases, and 6 bases had no gene match. The CDR3 DNA follows: TGTGCCAGTAGTAGGGACAGCATACTCTCCTACGAGCAGTACTTC. This translates into CASSRDSILSYEQYF.

This chain joins TRBV5-4 and TRBJ1-1, with D tentatively TRBD1 (6 bases). V lost 3 bases, J lost 5 bases, and 14 bases lay in between. The CDR3 runs 14 residues. Germline V CDR1 and CDR2: SGHNT, YYREEE (reference sequence). DNA for the CDR3: TGTGCCAGCAGCTCCGTGGGGGGCGGAACTGAAGCTTTCTTT. This gives the protein CASSSVGGGTEAFF. Variable domain in full (rest from reference TRBV5-4 and TRBJ1-1): ETGVTQSPTHLIKTRGQQVTLRCSSQSGHNTVSWYQQALGQGPQFIFQYYREEENGRGNFPPRFSGLQFPNYSSELNVNALELDDSALYLCASSSVGGGTEAFFGQGTRLTVV.

This chain uses TRBV30 with TRBJ1-1; D is unclear. This CDR3 spans 15 amino acids. In germline, CDR1 is GTSNPN, CDR2 SVGIG (reference sequence). V shed 3 bases and J shed 3 bases, with 17 bases lying between them. This chain's CDR3 is CAWSTAGPGDTEAFF. The CDR3 DNA reads TGTGCCTGGAGCACCGCCGGCCCCGGAGACACTGAAGCTTTCTTT. Full variable domain (missing parts from reference TRBV30 and TRBJ1-1): SQTIHQWPATLVQPVGSPLSLECTVEGTSNPNLYWYRQAAGRGLQLLFYSVGIGQISSEVPQNLSASRPQDRQFILSSKKLLLSDSGFYLCAWSTAGPGDTEAFFGQGTRLTVV.

The chain employs TRBV27 and TRBJ2-2; TRBD1 is a possible D gene (5 bases). This CDR3 spans 15 amino acids. The germline V gene encodes CDR1 MNHEY and CDR2 SMNVEV (reference sequence). V was pared by 4 bases and J by 3 bases, with 12 bases between. The CDR3 DNA is TGTGCCAGCAGTTCCGACAGCCCATACACCGGGGAGCTGTTTTTT. As protein: CASSSDSPYTGELFF.

This sequence joins TRBV5-4 and TRBJ1-5; 7 nucleotides line up with TRBD1. The CDR3 sequence is 14 residues long. The germline gives CDR1 SGHNT, CDR2 YYREEE (reference sequence). V dropped 4 bases and J dropped 4; count of bases not matched to a gene: 5. CDR3 protein: CASSNDRDNQPQHF. The CDR3 DNA follows: TGTGCCAGCAGCAATGACAGGGATAATCAGCCCCAGCATTTT.

This chain connects TRBV25-1 to TRBJ2-7; D not certain. This CDR3 has 13 amino acids. The V gene lost 1 base and the J gene lost 6 bases, with 10 bases spanning the gap. Germline V CDR1 and CDR2: MGHDK, SYGVNS. CDR3 loop: CASSESFPGEQYF. Here the CDR3 DNA reads TGTGCCAGCAGTGAATCCTTCCCCGGCGAGCAGTACTTC.

The rearrangement uses TRBV2 and TRBJ1-4; no clear D gene. The CDR3 length is 15 residues. Germline V gives CDR1 SNHLY, CDR2 FYNNEI. V was trimmed by 6 bases and J by 1 base, leaving 12 bases between them. The CDR3 loop is CASSRSWVTNEKLFF. The DNA of the CDR3 is TGTGCCAGCAGCAGATCTTGGGTAACTAATGAAAAACTGTTTTTT.

The chain joins TRBV15 to TRBJ2-5, with 10 bases matching TRBD1. The V gene's germline CDR1 is LNHNV and CDR2 YYDKDF (reference sequence). The CDR3 totals 16 residues. Losses at the gene ends were 3 bases for V and 6 bases for J; bases not matched to a gene: 10. CDR3 nucleotides: TGTGCCACCAGCAGCCGGACCGGGACAGGGGAAAAGACCCAGTACTTC. Its protein is CATSSRTGTGEKTQYF.